This T cell receptor (beta chain) originates from a study of cytomegalovirus exposure and HLA in healthy donors. No record was made of this donor's CMV serostatus. With respect to this clone: The antigen remains undetermined.

General study findings and limits: It was taken for granted in presence/absence analyses that sequencing depth across donors was roughly uniform.

It was with 60 Vbeta and 13 Jbeta primers that the PCR ran. TCRdb's copy holds only in-frame clones and misses some; the assay was immunoSEQ multiplex PCR. The repertoire includes under 150,000 clones, approximately 72% of them detected once, and approximately 2.9% sits in the top ten. The CDR3 runs 14 residues. V lost 5 bases, J lost 4 bases, and 14 bases lay in between. Germline CDR1 MNHEY, CDR2 SVGAGI. The sequencing sample was made of PBMCs. The V call is TRBV6-5, the J call TRBJ1-1; a possible D gene is TRBD1 (6 bases). This receptor was identified in a human donor in good health. This CDR3 is CASSGRTGLTEAFF. The CDR3 nucleotides read TGTGCCAGCAGTGGCCGAACAGGGCTCACTGAAGCTTTCTTT.